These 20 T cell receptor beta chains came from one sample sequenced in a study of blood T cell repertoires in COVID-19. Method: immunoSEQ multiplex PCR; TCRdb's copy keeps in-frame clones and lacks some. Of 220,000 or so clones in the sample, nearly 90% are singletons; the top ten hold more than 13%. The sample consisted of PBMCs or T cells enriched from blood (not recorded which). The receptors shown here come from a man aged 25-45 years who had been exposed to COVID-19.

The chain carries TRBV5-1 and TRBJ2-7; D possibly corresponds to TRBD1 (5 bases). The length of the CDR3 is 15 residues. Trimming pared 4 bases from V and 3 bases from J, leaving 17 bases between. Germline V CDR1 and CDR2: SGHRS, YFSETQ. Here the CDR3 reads CASSTGQGRYYEQYF. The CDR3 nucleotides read TGCGCCAGCAGCACAGGACAAGGGCGATACTACGAGCAGTACTTC.

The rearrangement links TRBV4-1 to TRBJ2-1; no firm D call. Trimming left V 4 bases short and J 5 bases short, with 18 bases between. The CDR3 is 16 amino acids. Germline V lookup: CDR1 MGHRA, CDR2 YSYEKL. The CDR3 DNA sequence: TGCGCCAGCAGCCCTACGCGCCTCGGTTCCCACAATGAGCAGTTCTTC. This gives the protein CASSPTRLGSHNEQFF.

The CDR3 bases are TGTGCCAGCAGCTCCAGACTAGCGGGGGTCTCCTACGAGCAGTACTTC. Its protein is CASSSRLAGVSYEQYF. This sequence joins TRBV7-2 and TRBJ2-7; 12 bases fit TRBD2. The V and J ends lost 4 bases and 0 bases, in that order; junction bases with no gene match: 4. CDR3 size: 16 residues. CDR1 SGHTA and CDR2 FQGNSA come from the germline V gene.

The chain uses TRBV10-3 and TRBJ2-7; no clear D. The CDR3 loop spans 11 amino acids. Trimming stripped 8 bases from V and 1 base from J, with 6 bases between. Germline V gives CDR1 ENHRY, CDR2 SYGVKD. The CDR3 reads CAIGQSYEQYF. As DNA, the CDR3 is TGTGCCATCGGCCAGTCCTACGAGCAGTACTTC.

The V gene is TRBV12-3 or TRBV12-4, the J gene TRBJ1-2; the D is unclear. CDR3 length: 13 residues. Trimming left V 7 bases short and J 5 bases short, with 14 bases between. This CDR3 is CASTFDTEYGYTF. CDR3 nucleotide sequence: TGTGCCAGCACCTTTGACACGGAATATGGCTACACCTTC.

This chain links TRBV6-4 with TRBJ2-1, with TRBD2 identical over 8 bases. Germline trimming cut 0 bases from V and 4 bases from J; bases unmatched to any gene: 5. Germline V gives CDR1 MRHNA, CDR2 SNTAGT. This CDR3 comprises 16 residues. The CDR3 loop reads CASSDSRGGRYNEQFF. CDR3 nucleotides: TGTGCCAGCAGTGACTCTCGGGGGGGCCGTTACAATGAGCAGTTCTTC.

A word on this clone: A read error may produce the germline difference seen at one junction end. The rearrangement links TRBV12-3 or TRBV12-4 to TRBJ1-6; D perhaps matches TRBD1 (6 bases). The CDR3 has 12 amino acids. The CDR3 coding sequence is TGTGCCAGCAGTTTATTGAGGGGGATTCCCGTCTTT. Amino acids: CASSLLRGIPVF.

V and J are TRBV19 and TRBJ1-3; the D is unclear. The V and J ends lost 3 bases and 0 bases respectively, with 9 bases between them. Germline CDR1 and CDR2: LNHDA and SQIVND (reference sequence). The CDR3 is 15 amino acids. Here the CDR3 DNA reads TGTGCCAGTAGTATTCGCGGATTCTCTGGAAACACCATATATTTT. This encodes CASSIRGFSGNTIYF.

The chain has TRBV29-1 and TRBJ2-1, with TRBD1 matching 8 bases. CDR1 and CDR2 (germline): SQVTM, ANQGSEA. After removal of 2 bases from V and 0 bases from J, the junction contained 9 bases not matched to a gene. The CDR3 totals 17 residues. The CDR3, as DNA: TGCAGCGTTGAAACTAGGACAGGGATTTTCTCCTACAATGAGCAGTTCTTC. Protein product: CSVETRTGIFSYNEQFF.

As DNA, the CDR3 is TGTGCCAGCAGTCCCCATGCGAGGCCCGGGGAGCTGTTTTTT. Protein product: CASSPHARPGELFF. The J gene is TRBJ2-2, the V gene TRBV27; no reliable D call. This CDR3 is 14 amino acids long. Between the trimmed V and J ends, which lost 5 bases and 6 bases, there was a span of 13 bases. CDR1 and CDR2 from the germline V gene are MNHEY and SMNVEV (reference sequence).

The CDR3 is CSVEGPGQTYNEQFF. The CDR3 DNA reads TGCAGCGTTGAAGGACCGGGACAGACCTACAATGAGCAGTTCTTC. The rearrangement uses TRBV29-1 and TRBJ2-1, with 7 bases matching TRBD1. The V gene's germline CDR1 is SQVTM and CDR2 ANQGSEA. This CDR3 comprises 15 residues. V lost 1 base to trimming and J lost 2 bases; unmatched junction nucleotides: 5.

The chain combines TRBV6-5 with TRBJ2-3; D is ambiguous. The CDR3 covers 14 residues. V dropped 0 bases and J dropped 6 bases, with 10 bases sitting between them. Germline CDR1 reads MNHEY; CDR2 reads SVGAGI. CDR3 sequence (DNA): TGTGCCAGCAGTTACTCGAACCCCCGGGATACGCAGTATTTT. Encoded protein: CASSYSNPRDTQYF.

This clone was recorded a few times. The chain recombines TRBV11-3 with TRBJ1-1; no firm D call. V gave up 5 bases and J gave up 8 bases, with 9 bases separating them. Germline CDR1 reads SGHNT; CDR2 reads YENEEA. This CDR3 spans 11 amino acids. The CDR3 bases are TGTGCCAGCAGCCAAACTCTGGAAGCTTTCTTT. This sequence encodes CASSQTLEAFF.

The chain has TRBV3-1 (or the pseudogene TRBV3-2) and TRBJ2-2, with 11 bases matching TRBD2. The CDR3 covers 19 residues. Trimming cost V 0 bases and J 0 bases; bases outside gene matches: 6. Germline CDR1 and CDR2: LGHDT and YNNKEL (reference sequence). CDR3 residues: CASSQELSGGAPNTGELFF. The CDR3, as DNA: TGTGCCAGCAGCCAAGAACTTAGCGGGGGGGCCCCGAACACCGGGGAGCTGTTTTTT.

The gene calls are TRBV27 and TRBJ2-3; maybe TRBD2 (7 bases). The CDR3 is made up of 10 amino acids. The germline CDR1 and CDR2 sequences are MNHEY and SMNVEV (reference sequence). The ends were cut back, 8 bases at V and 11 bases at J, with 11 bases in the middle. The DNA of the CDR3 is TGTGCCAGCCGAGGGGGGGGGCAGTATTTT. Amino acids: CASRGGGQYF.

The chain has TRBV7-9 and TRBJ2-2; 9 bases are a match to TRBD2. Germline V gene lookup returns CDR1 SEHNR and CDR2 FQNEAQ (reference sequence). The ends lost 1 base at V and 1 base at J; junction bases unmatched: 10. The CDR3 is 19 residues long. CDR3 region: CASSLVRGGAYKNTGELFF. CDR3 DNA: TGTGCCAGCAGCTTAGTTCGCGGGGGGGCCTATAAGAACACCGGGGAGCTGTTTTTT. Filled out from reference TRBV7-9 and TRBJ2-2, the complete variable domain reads DTGVSQNPRHKITKRGQNVTFRCDPISEHNRLYWYRQTLGQGPEFLTYFQNEAQLEKSRLLSDRFSAERPKGSFSTLEIQRTEQGDSAMYLCASSLVRGGAYKNTGELFFGEGSRLTVL.

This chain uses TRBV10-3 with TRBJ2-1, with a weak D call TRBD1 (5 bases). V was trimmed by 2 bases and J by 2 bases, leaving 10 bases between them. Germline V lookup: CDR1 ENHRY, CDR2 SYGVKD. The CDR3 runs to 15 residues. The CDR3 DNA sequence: TGTGCCATCAGTGAGGGCAGGGCGGCCTACAATGAGCAGTTCTTC. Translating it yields CAISEGRAAYNEQFF.

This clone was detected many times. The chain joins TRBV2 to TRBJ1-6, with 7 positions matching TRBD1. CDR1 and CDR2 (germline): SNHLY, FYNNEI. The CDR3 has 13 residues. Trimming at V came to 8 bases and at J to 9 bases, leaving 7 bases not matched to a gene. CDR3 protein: CASVGTESSPLHF. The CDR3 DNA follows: TGTGCCAGCGTCGGGACAGAATCTTCACCCCTCCACTTT.

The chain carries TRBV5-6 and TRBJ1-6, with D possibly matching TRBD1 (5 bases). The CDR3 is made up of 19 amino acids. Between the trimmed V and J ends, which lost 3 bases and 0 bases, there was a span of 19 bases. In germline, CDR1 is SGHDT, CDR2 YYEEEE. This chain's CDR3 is CASSYEVTAGGSYNSPLHF. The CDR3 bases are TGTGCCAGCAGCTACGAGGTGACGGCGGGGGGCTCCTATAATTCACCCCTCCACTTT.

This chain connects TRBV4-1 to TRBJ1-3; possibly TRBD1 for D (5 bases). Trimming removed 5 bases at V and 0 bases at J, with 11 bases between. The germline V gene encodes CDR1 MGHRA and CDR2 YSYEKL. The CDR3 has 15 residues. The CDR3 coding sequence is TGCGCCAGCAGCTACCCGGGGGTCTCTGGAAACACCATATATTTT. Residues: CASSYPGVSGNTIYF.